A selection of T cell receptor beta chains follows, all from one sample in a study of cytomegalovirus exposure and HLA in healthy donors. Using immunoSEQ multiplex PCR, the repertoire was profiled, and TCRdb retains in-frame clones only, with some absent. The table records 200,000 to 250,000 clones, 82% of them present only once. Sequenced material: PBMCs. The receptors derive from a woman aged 40 to 50 in good health and CMV-seronegative. The CDR3 runs from the conserved cysteine through the conserved F or W. Fields, in order: clone size, J gene, D gene, V gene, CDR3 protein, CDR3 DNA. A D gene is named only where the DNA matches it firmly. Some rows mark clone size as missing; the rest say once, few, many or name a class of expanded clone.

size: once
J: TRBJ2-7
D: NA
V: TRBV18
CDR3: CASSRLPEDEQYF
DNA: TGTGCCAGCTCACGTTTGCCTGAGGACGAGCAGTACTTC

size: once
J: TRBJ2-5
D: NA
V: TRBV28
CDR3: CASSAGGQETQYF
DNA: TGTGCCAGCAGTGCGGGTGGCCAAGAGACCCAGTACTTC

size: NA
J: TRBJ2-5
D: NA
V: TRBV30
CDR3: CASQAPPETQYF
DNA: TGTGCCTCCCAAGCCCCCCCGGAGACCCAGTACTTC

size: NA
J: TRBJ1-2
D: NA
V: TRBV19
CDR3: CASSSPGFYYGYTF
DNA: TGTGCCAGTAGTTCTCCAGGGTTTTACTATGGCTACACCTTC

size: NA
J: TRBJ1-2
D: TRBD1
V: TRBV7-9
CDR3: CASSLVRGRDYGYTF
DNA: TGTGCCAGCAGCTTAGTAAGGGGGCGCGACTATGGCTACACCTTC

size: NA
J: TRBJ2-5
D: NA
V: TRBV13
CDR3: CASSRLGGLGRETQYF
DNA: TGTGCCAGCAGCCGCCTGGGGGGACTGGGGCGAGAGACCCAGTACTTC

size: NA
J: TRBJ2-1
D: NA
V: TRBV30
CDR3: CAWSVGLAGEQFF
DNA: TGTGCCTGGAGTGTAGGGCTAGCCGGTGAGCAGTTCTTC

size: NA
J: TRBJ1-4
D: TRBD1
V: TRBV13
CDR3: CASRSTRQGTNEKLFF
DNA: TGTGCCAGCAGGTCTACGCGACAGGGGACTAATGAAAAACTGTTTTTT

size: NA
J: TRBJ1-4
D: NA
V: TRBV5-1
CDR3: CASSETATNEKLFF
DNA: TGCGCCAGCAGTGAAACAGCTACTAATGAAAAACTGTTTTTT

size: NA
J: TRBJ2-7
D: TRBD2
V: TRBV5-1
CDR3: CASSFGRAEEQYF
DNA: TGCGCCAGCAGCTTTGGGAGGGCGGAGGAGCAGTACTTC

size: NA
J: TRBJ2-5
D: TRBD2
V: TRBV7-2
CDR3: CASSSITAGAVETQYF
DNA: TGTGCCAGCAGCTCTATCACGGCGGGAGCCGTGGAGACCCAGTACTTC

size: NA
J: TRBJ2-7
D: NA
V: TRBV28
CDR3: CASTTPGTAYEQYF
DNA: TGTGCCAGCACCACACCCGGGACTGCCTACGAGCAGTACTTC

size: few
J: TRBJ1-1
D: NA
V: TRBV10-3
CDR3: CAISDFAGSEAFF
DNA: TGTGCCATCAGTGATTTTGCTGGCAGTGAAGCTTTCTTT

size: few
J: TRBJ2-5
D: TRBD2
V: TRBV5-1
CDR3: CASGTAGTSGRETQYF
DNA: TGCGCCAGCGGAACCGCTGGGACTAGCGGGAGGGAGACCCAGTACTTC

size: NA
J: TRBJ2-4
D: TRBD2
V: TRBV29-1
CDR3: CSVGGGGPNIQYF
DNA: TGCAGCGTCGGGGGGGGTGGGCCAAACATTCAGTACTTC

size: NA
J: TRBJ2-3
D: NA
V: TRBV9
CDR3: CASSVATDTQYF
DNA: TGTGCCAGCAGCGTAGCGACAGATACGCAGTATTTT

size: NA
J: TRBJ2-2
D: TRBD2
V: TRBV5-4
CDR3: CASSQGTSGRDYTGELFF
DNA: TGTGCCAGCAGCCAAGGGACTAGCGGGAGGGATTACACCGGGGAGCTGTTTTTT

size: few
J: TRBJ1-1
D: NA
V: TRBV19
CDR3: CASSPGVAEAFF
DNA: TGTGCCAGTAGTCCCGGAGTCGCTGAAGCTTTCTTT

size: NA
J: TRBJ1-2
D: TRBD1
V: TRBV5-1
CDR3: CASSSDTPVTGGIYGYTF
DNA: TGCGCCAGCAGCTCCGACACGCCCGTCACAGGGGGAATCTATGGCTACACCTTC

size: NA
J: TRBJ1-4
D: NA
V: TRBV6-4
CDR3: CASSDRAGEKLFF
DNA: TGTGCCAGCAGTGACAGGGCGGGTGAAAAACTGTTTTTT

size: NA
J: TRBJ1-5
D: NA
V: TRBV6-5
CDR3: CASSYQGWNQPQHF
DNA: TGTGCCAGCAGTTACCAGGGTTGGAATCAGCCCCAGCATTTT

size: NA
J: TRBJ2-2
D: TRBD1
V: TRBV6-5
CDR3: CASSTDRFQTGELFF
DNA: TGTGCCAGCAGTACGGACAGGTTTCAGACCGGGGAGCTGTTTTTT

size: few
J: TRBJ2-1
D: TRBD2
V: TRBV6-5
CDR3: CASSWGRLAGQFF
DNA: TGTGCCAGCAGTTGGGGCCGTCTAGCGGGGCAGTTCTTC

size: NA
J: TRBJ1-5
D: NA
V: TRBV15
CDR3: CATSTNRDSNQPQHF
DNA: TGTGCCACCAGCACCAACAGGGATAGCAATCAGCCCCAGCATTTT

size: few
J: TRBJ2-7
D: TRBD2
V: TRBV6-5
CDR3: CASSWGRIGGYEQYF
DNA: TGTGCCAGCAGTTGGGGCAGAATCGGGGGGTACGAGCAGTACTTC

size: once
J: TRBJ2-1
D: TRBD2
V: TRBV7-3
CDR3: CASSLTSGRVRPYNEQFF
DNA: TGTGCCAGCAGCTTAACTAGCGGGAGGGTCCGCCCCTACAATGAGCAGTTCTTC

size: NA
J: TRBJ2-6
D: TRBD1
V: TRBV5-1
CDR3: CASSQTGTELTGANVLTF
DNA: TGCGCCAGCAGCCAGACCGGGACAGAGCTGACTGGGGCCAACGTCCTGACTTTC

size: once
J: TRBJ2-1
D: TRBD1
V: TRBV2
CDR3: CASRGLMTGWLRNEQFF
DNA: TGTGCCTCAAGGGGCCTGATGACAGGGTGGCTACGCAATGAGCAGTTCTTC

size: NA
J: TRBJ2-7
D: NA
V: TRBV20-1
CDR3: CSARGLGEQYF
DNA: TGCAGTGCTAGAGGACTAGGCGAGCAGTACTTC

size: NA
J: TRBJ2-3
D: TRBD2
V: TRBV2
CDR3: CASSVGLLAVSTDTQYF
DNA: TGTGCCAGCAGTGTCGGTTTACTAGCGGTTAGCACAGATACGCAGTATTTT

size: NA
J: TRBJ1-1
D: TRBD1
V: TRBV5-4
CDR3: CASSPRRQGVSEAFF
DNA: TGTGCCAGCAGTCCTAGGAGACAGGGGGTATCTGAAGCTTTCTTT

size: NA
J: TRBJ2-7
D: TRBD2
V: TRBV6-5
CDR3: CASSYWISGRGEQYF
DNA: TGTGCCAGCAGTTACTGGATTAGCGGGAGAGGCGAGCAGTACTTC

size: NA
J: TRBJ2-7
D: NA
V: TRBV5-6
CDR3: CASSYRDTIYEQYF
DNA: TGTGCCAGCAGCTACCGGGACACCATCTACGAGCAGTACTTC

size: NA
J: TRBJ1-2
D: TRBD1
V: TRBV18
CDR3: CASSPGQGYYGYTF
DNA: TGTGCCAGCTCTCCCGGACAGGGCTACTATGGCTACACCTTC

size: NA
J: TRBJ1-2
D: TRBD1
V: TRBV30
CDR3: CAWLGTGLEAYGYTF
DNA: TGTGCCTGGCTCGGGACAGGGCTTGAGGCCTATGGCTACACCTTC

size: NA
J: TRBJ2-7
D: TRBD2
V: TRBV4-1
CDR3: CASSRGTSGSHEQYF
DNA: TGCGCCAGCAGCCGAGGAACTAGCGGGAGCCACGAGCAGTACTTC

size: NA
J: TRBJ1-3
D: TRBD1
V: TRBV28
CDR3: CASSGPGGRNTIYF
DNA: TGTGCCAGCAGTGGTCCAGGGGGCAGGAACACCATATATTTT

size: NA
J: TRBJ2-5
D: NA
V: TRBV13
CDR3: CASSLAGGVETQYF
DNA: TGTGCCAGCAGCTTAGCTGGCGGGGTGGAGACCCAGTACTTC

size: NA
J: TRBJ1-1
D: NA
V: TRBV19
CDR3: CASSMMGANTEAFF
DNA: TGTGCCAGTAGTATGATGGGGGCGAACACTGAAGCTTTCTTT

size: NA
J: TRBJ1-5
D: TRBD1
V: TRBV27
CDR3: CASSLADPQGGFRQPQHF
DNA: TGTGCCAGCAGTTTAGCTGATCCCCAGGGGGGCTTCCGTCAGCCCCAGCATTTT

size: NA
J: TRBJ1-5
D: TRBD1
V: TRBV18
CDR3: CASSPPSTGGLGNQPQHF
DNA: TGTGCCAGCTCACCACCGTCGACAGGGGGCTTGGGCAATCAGCCCCAGCATTTT

size: NA
J: TRBJ1-1
D: NA
V: TRBV30
CDR3: CAWRTRTEAFF
DNA: TGTGCCTGGAGGACGAGGACAGAAGCTTTCTTT

size: NA
J: TRBJ1-1
D: NA
V: TRBV5-1
CDR3: CASSLFPADTEAFF
DNA: TGCGCCAGCAGCTTGTTCCCGGCGGACACTGAAGCTTTCTTT

size: NA
J: TRBJ1-4
D: NA
V: TRBV9
CDR3: CASSVEGLSEKLFF
DNA: TGTGCCAGCAGCGTAGAGGGGTTGAGTGAAAAACTGTTTTTT

size: NA
J: TRBJ1-2
D: TRBD1
V: TRBV9
CDR3: CASSRSGGQYYGYTF
DNA: TGTGCCAGCAGCCGGTCCGGGGGACAGTACTATGGCTACACCTTC

size: NA
J: TRBJ1-2
D: NA
V: TRBV30
CDR3: CAWSVSGHPNYGYTF
DNA: TGTGCCTGGAGTGTGTCGGGACACCCGAACTATGGCTACACCTTC

size: once
J: TRBJ2-1
D: NA
V: TRBV9
CDR3: CASSVGAAPSYNEQFF
DNA: TGTGCCAGCAGCGTAGGGGCCGCCCCTTCCTACAATGAGCAGTTCTTC

size: NA
J: TRBJ1-1
D: NA
V: TRBV19
CDR3: CASSIGSVLNTEAFF
DNA: TGTGCCAGTAGTATAGGATCGGTGTTGAACACTGAAGCTTTCTTT

size: NA
J: TRBJ1-5
D: NA
V: TRBV14
CDR3: CASSQRQYSNQPQHF
DNA: TGTGCCAGCAGCCAGAGACAGTATAGCAATCAGCCCCAGCATTTT

size: NA
J: TRBJ2-7
D: NA
V: TRBV28
CDR3: CASIGELGGEQYF
DNA: TGTGCCAGCATCGGGGAACTGGGGGGCGAGCAGTACTTC

size: NA
J: TRBJ2-3
D: NA
V: TRBV6-5
CDR3: CASSRGKGTDTQYF
DNA: TGTGCCAGCAGTCGCGGGAAGGGCACAGATACGCAGTATTTT